Below, one TCR beta chain is given with its context. Its matching antigen is unknown. An input of roughly 0.45 to 1 ug of RNA was subjected to reverse transcription using random hexamers. TCRdb re-derived calls from the immunoSEQ multiplex PCR reads in MiXCR, one entry per CDR3 protein. This sample has about 100,000 distinct CDR3 sequences, with nearly 97% found just once. Germline V gene data show CDR1 as LGHNA and CDR2 as YNFKEQ. The V segment lost 0 bases and the J segment 0 bases; nucleotides outside the gene matches: 5. This CDR3 is built from 16 residues. The data were obtained in a study of CD8 T cells in Susac syndrome. Whole-study context: Clinical remission applied to under 10 sequenced Susac syndrome patients, and about six had active disease. Study-wide findings and caveats: Susac-specific public clones in total CD8+ repertoires numbered some 16; in CD8+ TEMRA repertoires, they numbered about five.

The material sequenced was CD8+ T cells from PBMCs. The chain recombines TRBV4-2 with TRBJ2-7, with 7 bases that match TRBD2. The clonotype comes from a human donor with Susac syndrome. The CDR3 nucleotides read TGTGCCAGCAGCCAAGAGCTGCGGGGGACCTCCTACGAGCAGTACTTC. Translated, it gives CASSQELRGTSYEQYF.